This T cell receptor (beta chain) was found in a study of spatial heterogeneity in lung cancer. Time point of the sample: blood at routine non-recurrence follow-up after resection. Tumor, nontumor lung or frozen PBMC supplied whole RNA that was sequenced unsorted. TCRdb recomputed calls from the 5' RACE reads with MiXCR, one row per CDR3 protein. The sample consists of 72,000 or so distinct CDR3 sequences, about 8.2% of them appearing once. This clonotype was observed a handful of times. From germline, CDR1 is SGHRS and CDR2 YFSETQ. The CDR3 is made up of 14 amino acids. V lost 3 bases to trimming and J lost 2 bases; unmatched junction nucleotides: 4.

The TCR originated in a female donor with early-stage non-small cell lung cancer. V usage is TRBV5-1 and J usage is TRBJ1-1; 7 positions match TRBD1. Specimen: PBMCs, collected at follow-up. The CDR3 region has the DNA TGCGCCAGCAGCTCCCGGACAGGAAACACTGAAGCTTTCTTT. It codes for CASSSRTGNTEAFF.